This TCR beta chain was captured by sequencing in a study of cytomegalovirus exposure and HLA in healthy donors. Across the study: Tens of millions of unique TCRs from HLA-typed donors made up an early data release.

Use of 60 Vbeta and 13 Jbeta primers characterized the PCR. The assay was immunoSEQ multiplex PCR, and TCRdb's table has in-frame clones only and misses some. The data show approximately 140,000 clones, with around 85% seen just once and about 10% held by the top ten. The germline V gene has CDR1 MNHEY and CDR2 SVGAGI. The junction had 11 bases not matched to a gene; V was cut back by 11 bases and J by 2 bases. The CDR3 contains 14 residues. V gene TRBV6-5 combines with J gene TRBJ1-2; 7 nucleotides agree with TRBD1. Input material: PBMCs. The clonotype originates from a woman aged 45-59 years in good health and CMV-seropositive. This CDR3 reads CAARGYSENYGYTF. CDR3 coding DNA: TGTGCCGCCAGGGGGTACTCTGAGAACTATGGCTACACCTTC.